Below, one T cell receptor beta chain is given with its context. This clone was seen a single time. No antigen is known for it. Base qualities are not provided; no much larger clone lies one nucleotide away. Patients with a history of autoimmune disease or receiving systemic immunosuppression were excluded from the trial. Peripheral blood for TCR sequencing was drawn from every dose cohort at baseline, at cycle 4 day 1 and at cycle 7 day 1. The samples were drawn from a first-in-human, open-label, multicenter phase I dose-escalation trial of ivuxolimab. Adults with locally advanced or metastatic melanoma, renal cell, hepatocellular, or head and neck squamous cell carcinoma were enrolled in the trial. CD4+ and CD8+ T cells were sorted separately from peripheral blood before TCR sequencing. Spanning cysteine to phenylalanine, the CDR3 consists of 13 amino acids. Left in the record is the CDR3 DNA by itself, 39 bases read in frame from the first base. V loses 8 bases of germline sequence and J loses 2 bases, and the interval between the two ends is 10 bases. The germline V gene supplies CDR1 MNHNS and CDR2 SASEGT.

To sequence the TCRbeta CDR3 region, genomic DNA was isolated from the sorted cells. The immunoSEQ Assay was used to sequence the TCRbeta CDR3 regions. Imported from immuneACCESS, the table was reduced by TCRdb to in-frame sequences with V and J called. These copies leave out some clones; in studies compared against another copy, an unresolved V gene accounts for under half, and the cause of the remainder is not known. Present in this sample are tens of thousands of clones, around 81% of which were seen just once. About 2.9% of the sample lies in the top ten. The data stem from a study of OX40 agonist ivuxolimab in advanced cancers. Regarding the study in general: Ivuxolimab was a fully human IgG2 agonistic monoclonal antibody targeting the costimulatory receptor OX40 (CD134). Prior anti-PD-1, anti-PD-L1 or anti-CTLA-4 therapy was permitted, and checkpoint inhibitors had been received by less than 45% of dose-escalation patients. The paper describes the monotherapy dose-escalation part (N = 52 patients) of the phase I trial of ivuxolimab. Partial responses were achieved by three dose-escalation patients, of whom one had hepatocellular carcinoma and two had cutaneous melanoma. Of the roughly 50 dose-escalation patients, hepatocellular carcinoma was present in approximately 20, melanoma in approximately 15, renal cell carcinoma in 9 and head and neck cancer in 9. Intravenous ivuxolimab was administered to patients every 2 weeks at six dose levels: 0.01, 0.1, 0.3, 1.5, 3 and 10 mg/kg. In the dose-escalation cohort, over 65% of patients were male, and the mean age was about 55 years, with a range of about 20 to 79. Peripheral TCRbeta sequencing was intended to test whether TCR sequence diversity was altered and clonal T-cell expansion was caused by ivuxolimab.

General findings and caveats noted by the study authors: In the 0.1-3.0 mg/kg groups, partial responders had among the lowest normalized peripheral clonal expansion, particularly in CD8+ T cells. Clonal expansion of both CD4+ and CD8+ blood T cells was observed from baseline to week 6 at doses 0.1 to 3.0 mg/kg. After ivuxolimab, expanded clones were on average more numerous among CD8+ T cells than among CD4+ T cells. Which antigens the clonally expanded peripheral T cells were specific for was not determined. Low levels of normalized T-cell clonal expansion were also seen in some patients who did not respond.

Sequenced here: CD4+ or CD8+ T cells sorted from blood, sampled in a trial of the OX40 agonist ivuxolimab. The chain is assembled from TRBV6-1 and TRBJ1-5; confidence is insufficient to name the D gene. The receptor's source is an adult with an advanced solid tumor such as melanoma, head and neck, liver or kidney cancer. The CDR3 region has the sequence CASGQSRNQPQHF. Read as DNA, the sequence is TGTGCCAGCGGCCAGAGTCGCAATCAGCCCCAGCATTTT.